What follows are 7 T cell receptor beta chains derived from one specimen sequenced in a study of OX40 agonist ivuxolimab in advanced cancers. Sequenced by immunoSEQ multiplex PCR; TCRdb stores in-frame clones only, minus some. The sample records roughly 80,000 clones, approximately 85% being singletons. The sample was CD4+ or CD8+ T cells sorted from blood, taken in a trial of the OX40 agonist ivuxolimab. All receptors come from an adult with an advanced solid tumor such as melanoma, head and neck, liver or kidney cancer.

This clone has more than one count but fewer than ten. The chain links TRBV5-1 to TRBJ2-1, with TRBD1 identical over 7 bases. Germline assignment: CDR1 SGHRS and CDR2 YFSETQ. The V gene end was trimmed by 3 bases and the J gene end by 8 bases; junction bases not matched to a gene: 5. The CDR3 contains 13 residues. The CDR3: CASSSTGADEQFF. For the CDR3, the DNA is TGCGCCAGCAGCTCAACAGGGGCCGATGAGCAGTTCTTC. Combining the CDR3 with reference TRBV5-1 and TRBJ2-1 gives the whole variable domain KAGVTQTPRYLIKTRGQQVTLSCSPISGHRSVSWYQQTPGQGLQFLFEYFSETQRNKGNFPGRFSGRQFSNSRSEMNVSTLELGDSALYLCASSSTGADEQFFGPGTRLTVL.

V is TRBV5-4 and J is TRBJ2-3, with 8 positions matching TRBD2. This CDR3 is 16 amino acids long. The V segment lost 6 bases and the J segment 2 bases; nucleotides outside the gene matches: 11. Germline V gene sequence: CDR1 SGHNT, CDR2 YYREEE (reference sequence). The CDR3 protein is CASTSPAGDTTDTQYF. The CDR3 DNA reads as TGTGCCAGCACCTCACCAGCGGGAGACACCACAGATACGCAGTATTTT.

The table lists this clone with a few counts. This sequence joins TRBV6-1 and TRBJ2-5; D might be TRBD2 (6 bases). Trimming took 2 bases from V and 5 from J, leaving 12 bases between them. The V gene's germline CDR1 is MNHNS and CDR2 SASEGT. The CDR3 is 14 residues long. The CDR3 sequence is CASSESWGVETQYF. The CDR3 region has the DNA TGTGCCAGCAGTGAAAGTTGGGGGGTTGAGACCCAGTACTTC.

This sequence joins TRBV11-2 and TRBJ2-1; TRBD1 aligns across 12 bases. J gave up 8 bases and V 8 bases, and 7 bases lay outside the gene matches. Germline lookup yields CDR1 SGHAT and CDR2 FQNNGV. This CDR3 has 14 amino acids. CDR3 region: CASGDRGRFHEQFF. For the CDR3, the DNA is TGTGCCAGCGGGGACAGGGGGCGATTCCATGAGCAGTTCTTC.

The chain couples TRBV28 to TRBJ2-7; TRBD2 is a possible D gene (6 bases). V was cut by 5 bases and J by 0 bases, with 20 bases left in between. Germline values: CDR1 MDHEN, CDR2 SYDVKM. This CDR3 region has 17 residues. The chain's CDR3 is CASSPITSQAGSYEQYF. Here the CDR3 DNA reads TGTGCCAGCAGTCCAATAACCTCTCAAGCGGGCTCCTACGAGCAGTACTTC.

The J gene is TRBJ1-5, the V gene TRBV2; 9 bases map to TRBD1. V was clipped by 6 bases and J by 2 bases; unmatched bases: 2. CDR3 length equals 14 residues. The V gene's germline CDR1 is SNHLY and CDR2 FYNNEI. The chain's CDR3 is CASRWTGGNQPQHF. CDR3 bases: TGTGCCAGCAGATGGACAGGGGGCAATCAGCCCCAGCATTTT.

The CDR3 DNA reads TGTGCCAGCAGGGGGACTACCGACACCGGGGAGCTGTTTTTT. Protein: CASRGTTDTGELFF. The chain couples TRBV25-1 to TRBJ2-2, with 7 bases identical to TRBD2. This CDR3 has 14 amino acids. CDR1 and CDR2 (germline): MGHDK, SYGVNS. The V gene end was trimmed by 6 bases and the J gene end by 3 bases; junction bases not matched to a gene: 4.